Listed below are T cell receptor beta chains from one sample, sequenced in a study of shared clonotypes between healthy human individuals. TCRdb's copy holds only in-frame clones and misses some; the assay was immunoSEQ multiplex PCR. The sample has some 600,000 clones, approximately 96% seen once; the top ten hold approximately 0.12%. The sample was naive CD8+ T cells sorted from blood. Receptor source: a woman aged 30 to 39 in good health. Each CDR3 is given with its conserved first and last residue. D genes are given only for firm matches. A clone size is listed for some rows: how often the clone was seen (once, few, many), or a class if it is expanded.

d_gene	v_gene	j_gene	abundance	CDR3aa	CDR3nt
-	TRBV10-3	TRBJ1-1	-	CAISENPPSRLLNTEAFF	TGTGCCATCAGTGAAAACCCGCCGAGCCGACTACTGAACACTGAAGCTTTCTTT
-	TRBV6-5	TRBJ2-5	-	CASSYRVSQETQYF	TGTGCCAGCAGTTACCGTGTATCTCAAGAGACCCAGTACTTC
-	TRBV29-1	TRBJ2-2	-	CSARGRADTGELFF	TGCAGCGCTAGAGGACGCGCAGACACCGGGGAGCTGTTTTTT
-	TRBV27	TRBJ1-5	-	CASSPRQDNQPQHF	TGTGCCAGCAGCCCCCGACAGGACAATCAGCCCCAGCATTTT
TRBD2	TRBV4-1	TRBJ2-1	-	CASSQDAPAGSNEQFF	TGCGCCAGCAGCCAAGATGCTCCAGCGGGGAGTAATGAGCAGTTCTTC
-	TRBV14	TRBJ2-7	-	CASSQVSYEQYF	TGTGCCAGCAGCCAAGTCAGCTACGAGCAGTACTTC
-	TRBV27	TRBJ2-1	-	CASSFAGYNEQFF	TGTGCCAGCAGTTTCGCGGGGTACAATGAGCAGTTCTTC
-	TRBV27	TRBJ2-2	-	CASSYGAAGELFF	TGTGCCAGCAGTTATGGGGCCGCCGGGGAGCTGTTTTTT
-	TRBV28	TRBJ1-2	-	CASRGTNGYTF	TGTGCCAGCAGGGGGACAAATGGCTACACCTTC
-	TRBV10-2	TRBJ2-2	-	CASSEFSGPAGELFF	TGCGCCAGCAGTGAGTTTAGTGGTCCCGCCGGGGAGCTGTTTTTT
TRBD1	TRBV13	TRBJ2-7	-	CASSFGQAPYEQYF	TGTGCCAGCAGCTTCGGACAGGCGCCTTACGAGCAGTACTTC
-	TRBV29-1	TRBJ2-7	-	CSVRRSYEQYF	TGCAGCGTTAGACGGTCCTACGAGCAGTACTTC
TRBD1	TRBV29-1	TRBJ1-2	-	CSVDDRGTNYGYTF	TGCAGCGTTGATGACAGGGGTACTAACTATGGCTACACCTTC
TRBD2	TRBV19	TRBJ2-5	-	CASRGGLTQYF	TGTGCCAGTAGGGGAGGGTTGACCCAGTACTTC
-	TRBV6-1	TRBJ1-5	-	CASSEWVLNQPQHF	TGTGCCAGCAGTGAATGGGTTCTGAATCAGCCCCAGCATTTT
-	TRBV7-9	TRBJ2-3	-	CASRDIWESTDTQYF	TGTGCCAGCAGGGACATCTGGGAGAGCACAGATACGCAGTATTTT
-	TRBV7-9	TRBJ2-7	-	CASSPTLSSTGEQYF	TGTGCCAGCAGCCCCACCCTCTCGTCCACAGGCGAGCAGTACTTC
-	TRBV5-6	TRBJ2-7	-	CASSLMGGQVGYEQYF	TGTGCCAGCAGCTTGATGGGGGGTCAGGTAGGGTACGAGCAGTACTTC
TRBD2	TRBV11-1	TRBJ2-3	-	CASSLRLATSTDTQYF	TGTGCCAGCAGCCTCCGACTAGCGACTAGCACAGATACGCAGTATTTT
TRBD1	TRBV10-1	TRBJ2-7	-	CASRRDRGYF	TGCGCCAGCAGGCGGGACAGGGGGTACTTC
-	TRBV28	TRBJ2-5	-	CASSFVGGRETQYF	TGTGCCAGCAGTTTTGTGGGAGGCCGGGAGACCCAGTACTTC
-	TRBV6-1	TRBJ2-1	-	CASSEAVKGGFVNEQFF	TGTGCCAGCAGTGAAGCCGTCAAGGGGGGATTCGTCAATGAGCAGTTCTTC
TRBD2	TRBV11-2	TRBJ2-1	-	CASRHGLAGGSYNEQFF	TGTGCCAGCAGACACGGACTAGCGGGAGGCTCATACAATGAGCAGTTCTTC
-	TRBV27	TRBJ1-4	-	CASSFSGEKLFF	TGTGCCAGCAGTTTCTCGGGTGAAAAACTGTTTTTT
-	TRBV25-1	TRBJ1-2	once	CASSDGFYGYTF	TGTGCCAGCAGTGATGGGTTCTATGGCTACACCTTC
-	TRBV7-2	TRBJ2-7	-	CASSSGTSYEQYF	TGTGCCAGCAGCTCCGGGACTTCCTACGAGCAGTACTTC
-	TRBV5-4	TRBJ1-1	-	CASSLGVNTEAFF	TGTGCCAGCAGCTTGGGGGTGAACACTGAAGCTTTCTTT
-	TRBV6-1	TRBJ2-7	-	CASSAWDNSYEQYF	TGTGCCAGCAGTGCCTGGGACAACTCCTACGAGCAGTACTTC
-	TRBV19	TRBJ1-5	-	CASMMGEGRTPQHF	TGTGCCAGTATGATGGGAGAGGGGAGGACGCCCCAGCATTTT
TRBD2	TRBV9	TRBJ2-1	-	CASSVGLGLAGGEQFF	TGTGCCAGCAGCGTAGGATTGGGACTAGCGGGAGGAGAGCAGTTCTTC
-	TRBV6-1	TRBJ2-7	-	CASSEGGEQYF	TGTGCCAGCAGTGAAGGGGGCGAGCAGTACTTC
TRBD1	TRBV5-1	TRBJ2-5	once	CASTQTGQGQETQYF	TGCGCCAGCACTCAGACCGGACAGGGACAAGAGACCCAGTACTTC
-	TRBV5-8	TRBJ1-1	-	CASSPADVTEAFF	TGTGCCAGCAGCCCCGCGGACGTAACTGAAGCTTTCTTT
-	TRBV7-8	TRBJ2-3	-	CASSLARTDTQYF	TGTGCCAGCAGCTTAGCCCGCACAGATACGCAGTATTTT
-	TRBV7-9	TRBJ2-2	-	CACWTPGELFF	TGTGCCTGCTGGACCCCCGGGGAGCTGTTTTTT
-	TRBV11-3	TRBJ2-7	-	CASSNDWYEQYF	TGTGCCAGCAGCAATGATTGGTACGAGCAGTACTTC
-	TRBV9	TRBJ2-1	few	CASSASSYNEQFF	TGTGCCAGCAGCGCCAGCTCCTACAATGAGCAGTTCTTC
TRBD2	TRBV29-1	TRBJ2-1	-	CSARGTSGHNEQFF	TGCAGCGCTCGAGGGACTAGCGGGCACAATGAGCAGTTCTTC
-	TRBV27	TRBJ2-1	once	CASSLSRDYNEQFF	TGTGCCAGCAGTTTATCGCGGGATTACAATGAGCAGTTCTTC
-	TRBV27	TRBJ2-7	-	CASSLVRLPVYEQYF	TGTGCCAGCAGTTTAGTCCGGCTTCCAGTTTACGAGCAGTACTTC
-	TRBV29-1	TRBJ1-2	-	CSVEGQGRYGYTF	TGCAGCGTTGAAGGTCAGGGGCGCTATGGCTACACCTTC